This T cell receptor beta chain is from a study of blood T cell repertoires in COVID-19. Overall study context: Sites in the United States, Italy and Spain provided acute and convalescent COVID-19 samples. The cDNA or gDNA used as material had been derived from T cells, B-cell-depleted T cells, or PBMCs.

Source study methods: Counts of nucleated cells, estimated from reference gene primer amplification, were obtained. TCRdb's table, derived via immunoSEQ multiplex PCR, lists solely in-frame clones and lacks some. V and J calls and clone size come straight from that table; D and trimming were deduced from the DNA. The table shows hundreds of thousands of clones, with approximately 87% occurring only once. The germline gives CDR1 SGDLS, CDR2 YYNGEE. This CDR3 comprises 15 residues. V dropped 3 bases and J dropped 7 bases, with 16 bases sitting between them. The receptor was derived from a woman aged 50 to 60 with active or convalescent COVID-19. The chain has TRBV9 and TRBJ1-4; tentative D call: TRBD1 (6 bases). Sequencing was carried out using peripheral blood. Written as DNA, the CDR3 is TGTGCCAGCAGCGGGTCGGGGACACGAGGTGAAAAACTGTTTTTT. Translating gives CASSGSGTRGEKLFF. Supplemented by reference TRBV9 and TRBJ1-4, the full variable domain reads DSGVTQTPKHLITATGQRVTLRCSPRSGDLSVYWYQQSLDQGLQFLIQYYNGEERAKGNILERFSAQQFPDLHSELNLSSLELGDSALYFCASSGSGTRGEKLFFGSGTQLSVL.